The 16 T cell receptor beta chains listed next were all sequenced from one sample in a study of vaccination and CD4 T cells after COVID-19. MiXCR, applied by TCRdb to the PCR reads, yields one record per CDR3 protein. The sample shows 20,000 to 25,000 distinct CDR3 sequences, roughly three fifths of them seen only once. The sequences come from CD4+ T cells from blood, collected before SARS-CoV-2 vaccination. The receptors here all came from a human donor who had recovered from COVID-19.

The V and J genes are TRBV7-8 and TRBJ2-5; D is perhaps TRBD2 (5 bases). CDR1 is SGHVS and CDR2 is FQNEAQ in the germline V gene. Trimming pared 1 base from V and 5 bases from J, leaving 8 bases between. The CDR3 totals 13 residues. The CDR3 sequence is CASSLGGLETQYF. The CDR3 DNA is TGTGCCAGCAGCTTAGGAGGACTCGAGACCCAGTACTTC.

The chain couples TRBV7-9 to TRBJ2-2; D remains unclear. CDR3 size: 14 residues. V lost 3 bases, J lost 1 base, and 6 bases lay in between. Germline assignment: CDR1 SEHNR and CDR2 FQNEAQ (reference sequence). Written as DNA, the CDR3 is TGTGCCAGCAGCTTCTCGTTGAACACCGGGGAGCTGTTTTTT. Translated: CASSFSLNTGELFF.

The chain has TRBV7-6 and TRBJ1-5; D possibly corresponds to TRBD1 (6 bases). Per the germline V gene, CDR1 is SGHVS and CDR2 is FNYEAQ. Trimming removed 4 bases from V and 3 bases from J, with 10 bases in between. The CDR3 sequence is 14 residues long. As DNA, the CDR3 is TGTGCCAGCAGCTCTACAGGGACCAATCAGCCCCAGCATTTT. Translating gives CASSSTGTNQPQHF.

The rearrangement joins TRBV6-4 to TRBJ2-5; D might be TRBD1 or TRBD2, each matching 5 bases. CDR1 and CDR2 from the germline V gene are MRHNA and SNTAGT. Between the trimmed V and J ends, which lost 1 base and 7 bases, there was a span of 16 bases. The CDR3 has 15 residues. The CDR3 is CASSDWDLSTRTQYF. The CDR3 DNA follows: TGTGCCAGCAGTGACTGGGACCTCAGCACTCGGACCCAGTACTTC.

V gene TRBV7-6 combines with J gene TRBJ1-2; 7 bases are a match to TRBD1. The germline V gene has CDR1 SGHVS and CDR2 FNYEAQ. The CDR3 is made up of 14 amino acids. The V segment lost 6 bases and the J segment 4 bases; nucleotides outside the gene matches: 8. The CDR3: CASSTRQGPYGYTF. CDR3 coding DNA: TGTGCCAGCAGTACCCGACAGGGCCCCTATGGCTACACCTTC. Full variable domain (missing parts from reference TRBV7-6 and TRBJ1-2): GAGVSQSPRYKVTKRGQDVALRCDPISGHVSLYWYRQALGQGPEFLTYFNYEAQQDKSGLPNDRFSAERPEGSISTLTIQRTEQRDSAMYRCASSTRQGPYGYTFGSGTRLTVV.

The genes are TRBV20-1 and TRBJ1-6; D is uncertain. The length of the CDR3 is 15 residues. The V end lost 2 bases, the J end lost 6 bases, and 14 bases lay between the germline ends. CDR1 and CDR2 (germline): DFQATT, SNEGSKA (reference sequence). In nucleotides, the CDR3 is TGCAGTGCTAGACCGCCTAGGACCGTTAATTCACCCCTCCACTTT. This codes for CSARPPRTVNSPLHF.

V usage is TRBV10-1 and J usage is TRBJ2-1, with unresolved D. Germline V gene lookup returns CDR1 WNHNN and CDR2 SYGVQD (reference sequence). Between the trimmed V and J ends, which lost 3 bases and 0 bases, there was a span of 12 bases. The CDR3 length is 16 residues. CDR3: CASSEVPVSSYNEQFF. The CDR3 DNA is TGCGCCAGCAGTGAAGTACCGGTAAGCTCCTACAATGAGCAGTTCTTC.

The chain couples TRBV18 to TRBJ2-5; D gene uncertain. Trimming cost V 5 bases and J 4 bases, with 11 bases left between them. Germline loops: CDR1 KGHSH, CDR2 LQKENI. The CDR3 has 13 residues. The CDR3 nucleotides are TGTGCCAGCTCATCCGGACCAGCAGAGACCCAGTACTTC. Its protein is CASSSGPAETQYF.

The chain joins TRBV20-1 to TRBJ2-3; TRBD1 matches 8 bases. There are 13 residues in the CDR3. CDR1 and CDR2 (germline): DFQATT, SNEGSKA (reference sequence). Unmatched junction bases numbered 6, after V lost 6 bases and J lost 4 bases. CDR3 in DNA: TGCAGTGCACCGCGACAGGGGCCAGATACGCAGTATTTT. The encoded protein is CSAPRQGPDTQYF.

The chain carries TRBV20-1 and TRBJ1-1, with D possibly TRBD1 on 5 matching bases. Germline V gives CDR1 DFQATT, CDR2 SNEGSKA (reference sequence). The CDR3 length is 15 residues. Trimming left V 6 bases short and J 3 bases short, with 20 bases between. This CDR3 is CSAVDGRKGYTEAFF. In DNA form, the CDR3 reads TGCAGTGCCGTCGACGGCCGAAAGGGGTACACTGAAGCTTTCTTT.

The rearrangement joins TRBV18 to TRBJ2-5, with D unresolved. CDR1 and CDR2 (germline): KGHSH, LQKENI. The CDR3 contains 18 residues. V was cut by 0 bases and J by 1 base, with 18 bases left in between. The CDR3 region has the DNA TGTGCCAGCTCACCACCGGCTTTAGGCGCCCTACCCCAAGAGACCCAGTACTTC. Translation gives CASSPPALGALPQETQYF.

V gene TRBV27 combines with J gene TRBJ2-2; 14 positions agree with TRBD2. This CDR3 region has 17 residues. V shed 0 bases, J shed 6 bases, and the junction held 3 bases outside the gene matches. Germline values: CDR1 MNHEY, CDR2 SMNVEV (reference sequence). The CDR3 nucleotides are TGTGCCAGCAGTTTATCGGGACTAGCGGGAGTTCCCGGGGAGCTGTTTTTT. Protein sequence: CASSLSGLAGVPGELFF.

The chain employs TRBV20-1 and TRBJ1-4, with D unresolved. The germline V gene encodes CDR1 DFQATT and CDR2 SNEGSKA (reference sequence). Trimming pared 4 bases from V and 5 bases from J, leaving 14 bases between. The CDR3 spans 14 residues. For the CDR3, the DNA is TGCAGTGCTATCCCGAACAGCCGGAATGAAAAACTGTTTTTT. This encodes CSAIPNSRNEKLFF.

The chain has TRBV18 and TRBJ1-5; 7 bases align to TRBD1. V dropped 3 bases and J dropped 6; count of bases not matched to a gene: 8. The CDR3 consists of 15 residues. The germline CDR1 and CDR2 sequences are KGHSH and LQKENI. The CDR3 DNA follows: TGTGCCAGCTCACCGACAGGGCGGACGGGTCAGCCCCAGCATTTT. Translating gives CASSPTGRTGQPQHF. Together with reference TRBV18 and TRBJ1-5, the CDR3 gives the full variable domain: NAGVMQNPRHLVRRRGQEARLRCSPMKGHSHVYWYRQLPEEGLKFMVYLQKENIIDESGMPKERFSAEFPKEGPSILRIQQVVRGDSAAYFCASSPTGRTGQPQHFGDGTRLSIL.

V and J are TRBV19 and TRBJ2-3, with D unclear. The V gene lost 7 bases and the J gene lost 1 base, with 15 bases spanning the gap. The CDR3 extends over 15 amino acids. Germline V gene sequence: CDR1 LNHDA, CDR2 SQIVND (reference sequence). Here the CDR3 reads CASTLRLWGTDTQYF. Written as DNA, the CDR3 is TGTGCCAGTACCCTGCGGCTATGGGGCACAGATACGCAGTATTTT.

The chain combines TRBV5-6 with TRBJ2-1, with D perhaps TRBD2 (5 bases). V lost 8 bases and J 3 bases, leaving 12 bases between the germline ends. This CDR3 has 13 residues. Germline loops: CDR1 SGHDT, CDR2 YYEEEE. CDR3 DNA sequence: TGTGCCAGTGAGGGAATCCTCTACAATGAGCAGTTCTTC. Translation: CASEGILYNEQFF.